The rows below give T cell receptor beta chains drawn from one sample of a study of regulatory T cells in long-lasting Graves disease. Using its own MiXCR run on the multiplex PCR reads, TCRdb lists one record per CDR3 protein. The data show hundreds of thousands of distinct CDR3 sequences, 13% seen once. The sample was also reused in another study, on T cells in Graves' hyperthyroidism and ophthalmopathy.

The sample in question was peripheral blood mononuclear cells (PBMCs), obtained at new diagnosis, from a patient treated with antithyroid drugs. These receptors all come from a man aged 30 to 39 with Graves disease. The CDR3 runs from the conserved cysteine through the conserved F or W. Each record gives: clone size, V gene, D gene, CDR3 protein. A D gene is named only where the DNA matches it firmly. Where a row states a size, it is once, few, many or the class of an expanded clone; other rows omit it.

>many|TRBV20-1|-
CSAGARGNTEAFF
>-|TRBV11-2|-
CASSLRGAEAFF
>-|TRBV28|TRBD2
CASSSGLAGEGETQYF
>many|TRBV10-3|-
CTIKDSGETQYF
>many|TRBV11-2|TRBD1
CASSVSTGDNQPQHF
>many|TRBV12-3/TRBV12-4|-
CASSFSAAGRGETQYF
>-|TRBV27|-
CASSSFQGNGDQPQHF
>many|TRBV27|-
CASSDLAGQTPLHF
>few|TRBV9|-
CASSVGVARDEQFF
>few|TRBV14|-
CASSQGSTGNYGYTF
>many|TRBV20-1|-
CSATPGMDTEAFF
>few|TRBV6-1|-
CASSEFRLADTDTQYF
>many|TRBV3-1|-
CASSQVSGYEQYF
>many|TRBV29-1|-
CSVVVATSRELFF
>few|TRBV20-1|-
CSASPALAVETQYF
>-|TRBV7-8|TRBD2
CASSFSGGPADTQYF